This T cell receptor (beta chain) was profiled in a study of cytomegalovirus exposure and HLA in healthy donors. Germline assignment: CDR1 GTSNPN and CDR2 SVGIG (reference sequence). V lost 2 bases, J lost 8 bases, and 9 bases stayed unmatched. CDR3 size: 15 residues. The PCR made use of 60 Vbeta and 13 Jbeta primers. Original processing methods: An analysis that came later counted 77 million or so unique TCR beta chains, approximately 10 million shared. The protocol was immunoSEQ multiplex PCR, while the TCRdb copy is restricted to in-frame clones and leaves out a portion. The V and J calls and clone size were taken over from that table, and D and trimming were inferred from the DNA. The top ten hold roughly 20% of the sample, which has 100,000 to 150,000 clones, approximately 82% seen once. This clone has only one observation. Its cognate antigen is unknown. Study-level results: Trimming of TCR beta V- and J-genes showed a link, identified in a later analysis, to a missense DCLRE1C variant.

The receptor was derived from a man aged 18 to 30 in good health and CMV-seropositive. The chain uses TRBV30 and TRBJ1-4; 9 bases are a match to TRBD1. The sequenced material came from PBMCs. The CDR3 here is CAWSLTTGGKEKLFF. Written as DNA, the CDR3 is TGTGCCTGGAGTCTGACGACAGGGGGGAAGGAAAAACTGTTTTTT.